This TCR beta chain was captured in a study of vaccination and CD4 T cells after COVID-19. In TCRdb, the PCR reads were re-called with MiXCR into one record per CDR3 protein. The sample shows roughly 15,000 distinct CDR3 sequences, approximately 72% of them seen only once. This CDR3 region has 14 residues. From germline, CDR1 is SEHNR and CDR2 FQNEAQ (reference sequence). V lost 2 bases and J lost 6, with 14 bases in between. This clonotype was picked up a small number of times. This chain uses TRBV7-9 with TRBJ2-7; D call uncertain. The sample in question was CD4+ T cells from blood, obtained after SARS-CoV-2 vaccination. This TCR derives from a human donor who had recovered from COVID-19. The CDR3, as DNA: TGTGCCAGCAGCTTAAACTCAGGTTCACCCGAGCAGTACTTC. Its translation: CASSLNSGSPEQYF.